This entry features one TCR beta chain sequence. J was trimmed by 7 bases and V by 4 bases; bases with no gene match: 12. The CDR3 is 15 residues long. From germline, CDR1 is SEHNR and CDR2 FQNEAQ (reference sequence). This specimen comes from a study of blood T cell repertoires in COVID-19. As for the study in general: Spain, Italy and the United States supplied samples that represented acute and convalescent COVID-19. Nucleic acid was either cDNA or gDNA, and it came from T cells, B-cell-depleted T cells, or PBMCs.

Per the study methods: Amplification from reference gene primers served as the basis for estimated nucleated cell counts. Assay used: immunoSEQ multiplex PCR; TCRdb lists only in-frame clones, some missing. That table supplies the V and J calls and clone size; D and trimming were determined from the DNA. The sample includes 180,000 or so clones, 86% seen only once; the top ten take around 3.5%. The receptor's source is a man in his sixties or seventies with acute or convalescent COVID-19. The rearrangement joins TRBV7-9 to TRBJ2-7; 8 bases align to TRBD1. The source material was peripheral blood. DNA for the CDR3: TGTGCCAGCAGCTCATACGGGACAGGCATTCAAGAGCAGTACTTC. As protein: CASSSYGTGIQEQYF.